One sample yielded the 8 T cell receptor beta chains listed below, sequenced in a study of shared clonotypes between healthy human individuals. Terminally differentiated effector memory CD45RA+ cells were excluded from the naive CD8 cells, which were CD45RO-negative and positively selected for CCR7. Data came from immunoSEQ multiplex PCR; TCRdb stores just in-frame clones and leaves some out. The sample carries approximately 1.9 million clones, 85% to 95% recorded once. Specimen: naive CD8+ T cells from PBMCs. These receptor sequences come from a man aged 18 to 35 in good health. Some clones in this sample may be carry-over from other donors' samples.

This chain connects TRBV5-1 to TRBJ2-5, with D unclear. The V gene lost 0 bases and the J gene lost 5 bases, with 14 bases spanning the gap. Germline CDR1 and CDR2: SGHRS and YFSETQ. This CDR3 comprises 15 residues. The CDR3 sequence is CASSLEGGSLETQYF. Written as DNA, the CDR3 is TGCGCCAGCAGCTTGGAAGGTGGTAGCTTGGAGACCCAGTACTTC. The whole variable domain, filled in from reference TRBV5-1 and TRBJ2-5, reads KAGVTQTPRYLIKTRGQQVTLSCSPISGHRSVSWYQQTPGQGLQFLFEYFSETQRNKGNFPGRFSGRQFSNSRSEMNVSTLELGDSALYLCASSLEGGSLETQYFGPGTRLLVL.

V usage is TRBV4-3 and J usage is TRBJ1-1; 7 bases line up with TRBD1. This CDR3 is 15 amino acids long. CDR1 is LGHNA, CDR2 YSLEER, per germline. V was clipped by 1 base and J by 4 bases; unmatched bases: 6. CDR3 nucleotides: TGCGCCAGCAGCCAAGGGACAGGTTGGGCCACTGAAGCTTTCTTT. It translates to CASSQGTGWATEAFF.

This chain connects TRBV11-2 to TRBJ1-2; D not resolved. The ends were cut back, 1 base at V and 4 bases at J, with 13 bases in the middle. CDR3 length: 15 amino acids. Looked up from germline, CDR1 is SGHAT and CDR2 is FQNNGV. The chain's CDR3 is CASSLVTGSGYGYTF. DNA for the CDR3: TGTGCCAGCAGCTTAGTCACTGGGTCCGGCTATGGCTACACCTTC.

The chain joins TRBV18 to TRBJ2-1; D possibly corresponds to TRBD2 (7 bases). Germline loops: CDR1 KGHSH, CDR2 LQKENI. The V and J ends lost 3 bases and 7 bases respectively, with 13 bases between them. The CDR3 consists of 14 residues. CDR3 DNA: TGTGCCAGCTCACCTGGGGGGGCTGAGAATGAGCAGTTCTTC. Translation: CASSPGGAENEQFF.

The gene calls are TRBV28 and TRBJ2-7; 15 positions match TRBD2. The V segment lost 5 bases and the J segment 2 bases; nucleotides outside the gene matches: 4. CDR3 length equals 16 residues. Germline V gene sequence: CDR1 MDHEN, CDR2 SYDVKM. In nucleotides, the CDR3 is TGTGCCAGCAGTCTAGGACTAGCGGGAGGGGCCTACGAGCAGTACTTC. This sequence encodes CASSLGLAGGAYEQYF.

In its sample, this clone was seen once. The chain uses TRBV27 and TRBJ2-7, with a possible D match to TRBD2 (6 bases). V gave up 4 bases and J gave up 0 bases, with 10 bases separating them. Germline CDR1 is MNHEY and CDR2 is SMNVEV (reference sequence). The CDR3 sequence is 14 residues long. CDR3 amino acids: CASSSLAVSYEQYF. Written as DNA, the CDR3 is TGTGCCAGCAGTTCGTTAGCGGTCTCCTACGAGCAGTACTTC.

The chain combines TRBV9 with TRBJ1-2; 8 bases are shared with TRBD1. Looked up from germline, CDR1 is SGDLS and CDR2 is YYNGEE. The CDR3 runs to 17 residues. V lost 3 bases and J lost 4; bases outside the gene matches: 14. CDR3 sequence: CASSAPVGAGGGYGYTF. CDR3 nucleotide sequence: TGTGCCAGCAGCGCACCCGTCGGGGCAGGGGGCGGCTATGGCTACACCTTC.

CDR3 region: CAWTVGHTWETQYF. The CDR3 nucleotides are TGTGCCTGGACAGTGGGGCACACCTGGGAGACCCAGTACTTC. V gene TRBV30 combines with J gene TRBJ2-5; D perhaps matches TRBD1 (5 bases). V was shortened by 4 bases and J by 5 bases, with 17 bases between the two germline ends. The CDR3 length is 14 residues. Germline CDR1 GTSNPN, CDR2 SVGIG (reference sequence).